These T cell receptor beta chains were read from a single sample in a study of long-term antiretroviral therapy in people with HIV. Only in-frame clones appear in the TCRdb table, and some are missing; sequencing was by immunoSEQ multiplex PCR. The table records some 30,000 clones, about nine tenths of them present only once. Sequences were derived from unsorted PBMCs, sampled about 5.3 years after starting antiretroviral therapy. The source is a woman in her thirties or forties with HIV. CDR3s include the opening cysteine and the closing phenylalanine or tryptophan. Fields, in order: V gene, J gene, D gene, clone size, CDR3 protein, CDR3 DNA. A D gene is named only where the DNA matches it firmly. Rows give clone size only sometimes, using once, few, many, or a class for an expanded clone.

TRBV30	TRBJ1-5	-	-	CAWSVGLNSLSNQPQHF	TGTGCCTGGAGTGTAGGTCTTAATAGCCTAAGCAATCAGCCCCAGCATTTT
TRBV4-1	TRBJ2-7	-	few	CASSQGLLTYEQYF	TGCGCCAGCAGCCAAGGACTTCTAACCTACGAGCAGTACTTC
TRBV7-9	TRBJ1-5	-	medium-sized	CASSLGESGWGQPQHF	TGTGCCAGCAGCTTAGGAGAATCAGGGTGGGGGCAGCCCCAGCATTTT
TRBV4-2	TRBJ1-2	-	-	CASSQEDSLGYGYTF	TGTGCCAGCAGCCAAGAGGACTCACTAGGCTATGGCTACACCTTC
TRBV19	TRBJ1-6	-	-	CASSKWDGGYNSPLHF	TGTGCCAGTAGTAAGTGGGATGGCGGCTATAATTCACCCCTCCACTTT
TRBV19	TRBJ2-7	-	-	CASSSTGVYEQYF	TGTGCCAGTAGTTCGACAGGTGTGTACGAGCAGTACTTC
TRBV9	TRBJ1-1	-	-	CASSVARGADTEAFF	TGTGCCAGCAGCGTAGCCCGGGGAGCGGACACTGAAGCTTTCTTT
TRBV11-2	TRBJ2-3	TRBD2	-	CASRKDSGKTDTQYF	TGTGCCAGCAGGAAGGATAGCGGGAAAACAGATACGCAGTATTTT
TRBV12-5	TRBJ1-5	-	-	CASGLVRSGGNNQPQHF	TGTGCTAGTGGTTTGGTTCGGTCTGGGGGGAACAATCAGCCCCAGCATTTT
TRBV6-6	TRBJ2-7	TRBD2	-	CASSYPGTSGEQYF	TGTGCCAGCAGTTACCCCGGGACTAGCGGGGAGCAGTACTTC
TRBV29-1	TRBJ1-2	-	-	CSGLTDNYGYTF	TGCAGCGGATTGACGGATAACTATGGCTACACCTTC
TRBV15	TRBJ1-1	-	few	CATSTRQRTEAFF	TGTGCCACCAGCACCCGACAGAGGACTGAAGCTTTCTTT
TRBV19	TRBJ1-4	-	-	CASREGQNNEKLFF	TGTGCCAGTAGGGAAGGACAGAATAATGAAAAACTGTTTTTT
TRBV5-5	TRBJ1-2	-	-	CASSPNLDGNYGYTF	TGTGCCAGCAGCCCGAACCTGGACGGTAACTATGGCTACACCTTC
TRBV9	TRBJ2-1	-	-	CASSVDLRNEQFF	TGTGCCAGCAGCGTAGACTTGCGGAATGAGCAGTTCTTC
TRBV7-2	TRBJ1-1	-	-	CASSPDRTMRAFF	TGTGCCAGCAGCCCCGACAGGACCATGAGGGCTTTCTTT
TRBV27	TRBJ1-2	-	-	CASRPRTANYGYTF	TGTGCCAGCAGGCCAAGGACAGCTAACTATGGCTACACCTTC
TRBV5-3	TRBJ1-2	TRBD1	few	CARSLGLHRGYGYTF	TGTGCCAGAAGCTTGGGCCTTCACAGGGGTTATGGCTACACCTTC
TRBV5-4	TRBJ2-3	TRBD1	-	CASSLVSGTGFPDTQYF	TGTGCCAGCAGCTTGGTAAGCGGGACAGGGTTTCCAGATACGCAGTATTTT
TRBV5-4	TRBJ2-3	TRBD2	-	CASSAGLAGVTDTQYF	TGTGCCAGCAGCGCGGGACTAGCGGGAGTGACAGATACGCAGTATTTT
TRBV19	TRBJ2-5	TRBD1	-	CASSRGQGGQETQYF	TGTGCCAGTAGTAGGGGACAGGGGGGCCAAGAGACCCAGTACTTC
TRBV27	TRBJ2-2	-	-	CASSSRDGNTGELFF	TGTGCCAGCAGTTCCCGGGACGGGAACACCGGGGAGCTGTTTTTT
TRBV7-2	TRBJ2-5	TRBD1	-	CASSLSRTGGETQYF	TGTGCCAGCAGCTTATCCCGGACAGGGGGCGAGACCCAGTACTTC
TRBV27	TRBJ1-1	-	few	CASSLSGYTEAFF	TGTGCCAGCAGTTTGTCCGGGTACACTGAAGCTTTCTTT
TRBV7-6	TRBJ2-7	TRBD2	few	CASSSALAGEQYF	TGTGCCAGCAGCTCGGCCTTAGCGGGAGAGCAGTACTTC
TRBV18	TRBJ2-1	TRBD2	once	CASSPPSGSGNEQFF	TGTGCCAGCTCACCCCCGAGCGGGAGCGGCAATGAGCAGTTCTTC
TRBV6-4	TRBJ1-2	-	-	CAIHGESKVNYGYTF	TGTGCCATTCATGGAGAATCGAAAGTTAACTATGGCTACACCTTC
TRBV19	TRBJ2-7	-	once	CASSPFEFGAYEQYF	TGTGCCAGTAGTCCTTTTGAATTTGGGGCGTACGAGCAGTACTTC
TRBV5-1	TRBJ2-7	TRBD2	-	CASSVYSGGADEQYF	TGCGCCAGCAGCGTCTATAGCGGGGGGGCAGACGAGCAGTACTTC
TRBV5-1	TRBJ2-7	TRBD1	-	CASSRTGQGLDEQYF	TGCGCCAGCAGCCGAACGGGACAGGGTCTAGACGAGCAGTACTTC
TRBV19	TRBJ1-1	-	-	CASSISSLNTEAFF	TGTGCCAGTAGTATATCTTCCTTGAACACTGAAGCTTTCTTT
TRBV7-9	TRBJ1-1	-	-	CASSLSSYVAFF	TGTGCCAGCAGCTTAAGTAGTTATGTAGCTTTCTTT
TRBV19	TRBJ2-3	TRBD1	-	CASTGDRDTQYF	TGTGCCAGCACAGGGGACCGAGATACGCAGTATTTT
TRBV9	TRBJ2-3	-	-	CASSPGAATTDTQYF	TGTGCCAGCAGCCCTGGGGCAGCTACCACAGATACGCAGTATTTT
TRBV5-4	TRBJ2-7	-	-	CASSWSGPNEQYF	TGTGCCAGCAGCTGGAGCGGTCCGAACGAGCAGTACTTC
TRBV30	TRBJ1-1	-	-	CAWSVHADTEAFF	TGTGCCTGGAGTGTCCATGCGGACACTGAAGCTTTCTTT
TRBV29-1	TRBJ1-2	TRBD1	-	CSVGPGTGGGYGYTF	TGCAGCGTTGGTCCCGGGACAGGGGGGGGCTATGGCTACACCTTC
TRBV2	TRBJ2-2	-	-	CASSELRGNTGELFF	TGTGCCAGCAGTGAATTAAGAGGTAACACCGGGGAGCTGTTTTTT
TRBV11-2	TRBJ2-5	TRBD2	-	CASSFTAGAETQYF	TGTGCCAGCAGCTTCACAGCGGGGGCGGAGACCCAGTACTTC
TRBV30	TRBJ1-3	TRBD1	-	CAWSDRGRAGNTIYF	TGTGCCTGGAGTGACAGGGGGCGCGCTGGAAACACCATATATTTT
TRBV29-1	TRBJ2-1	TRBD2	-	CSVEWREGAYNEQFF	TGCAGCGTTGAGTGGCGGGAGGGCGCCTACAATGAGCAGTTCTTC
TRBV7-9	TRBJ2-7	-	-	CASSFPGSHEQYF	TGTGCCAGCAGCTTCCCAGGGTCCCACGAGCAGTACTTC
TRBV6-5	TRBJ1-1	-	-	CASSYSGRGTEAFF	TGTGCCAGCAGTTACTCTGGGCGGGGTACTGAAGCTTTCTTT
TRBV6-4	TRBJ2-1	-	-	CASSDEAAPYNEQFF	TGTGCCAGCAGTGACGAGGCGGCCCCCTACAATGAGCAGTTCTTC
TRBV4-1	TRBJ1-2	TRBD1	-	CASSQGTGNYGYTF	TGCGCCAGCAGCCAAGGGACAGGGAACTATGGCTACACCTTC
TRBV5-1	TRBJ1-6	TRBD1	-	CASSMTGVNSPLHF	TGCGCCAGCAGCATGACAGGGGTCAATTCACCCCTCCACTTT
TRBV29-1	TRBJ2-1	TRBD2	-	CSVDGLAGANEQFF	TGCAGCGTTGATGGACTAGCGGGAGCCAATGAGCAGTTCTTC
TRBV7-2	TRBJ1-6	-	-	CASSSQGRDPPLHF	TGTGCCAGCAGCTCACAGGGACGAGACCCACCCCTCCACTTT
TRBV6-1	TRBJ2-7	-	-	CAIRDGEYEQYF	TGTGCCATCCGGGACGGAGAATACGAGCAGTACTTC
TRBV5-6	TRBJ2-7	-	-	CASSLGGREQYF	TGTGCCAGCAGCTTGGGGGGCCGCGAGCAGTACTTC
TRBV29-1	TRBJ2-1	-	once	CSVEGTLGHNEQFF	TGCAGCGTTGAAGGGACGTTGGGCCACAATGAGCAGTTCTTC
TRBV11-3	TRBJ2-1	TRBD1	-	CASSSYRGPWGNEQFF	TGTGCCAGCAGCTCTTACAGGGGGCCGTGGGGGAATGAGCAGTTCTTC
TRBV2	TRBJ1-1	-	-	CSSGYTEAFF	TGTTCCAGCGGGTACACTGAAGCTTTCTTT
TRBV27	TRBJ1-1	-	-	CASSFRARRTTEAFF	TGTGCCAGCAGTTTTAGGGCCAGGCGGACCACTGAAGCTTTCTTT
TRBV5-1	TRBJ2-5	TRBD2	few	CASSSIAGRGQETQYF	TGCGCCAGCAGCTCGATAGCGGGGAGGGGCCAAGAGACCCAGTACTTC